Below, 32 T cell receptor beta chains from the same sample are listed, as sequenced in a study of cytomegalovirus exposure and HLA in healthy donors. Data came from immunoSEQ multiplex PCR; TCRdb stores just in-frame clones and leaves some out. The data contain 150,000 to 200,000 clones, 86% of them singletons. The sequencing sample was made of PBMCs. These receptors were collected from a woman under 30 in good health and CMV-seronegative.

The rearrangement links TRBV27 to TRBJ2-5, with D tentatively TRBD2 (5 bases). Looked up from germline, CDR1 is MNHEY and CDR2 is SMNVEV (reference sequence). With 4 bases removed from V and 4 bases from J, the gap between germline ends came to 16 bases. CDR3 length: 15 amino acids. This CDR3 reads CASSSTPGIGETQYF. The CDR3 nucleotides read TGTGCCAGCAGTTCCACTCCGGGGATTGGAGAGACCCAGTACTTC.

The gene calls are TRBV7-8 and TRBJ2-7; the match to TRBD1 covers 10 bases. The length of the CDR3 is 16 residues. The germline V gene encodes CDR1 SGHVS and CDR2 FQNEAQ. V dropped 3 bases and J dropped 3; count of bases not matched to a gene: 8. CDR3 loop: CASSLRPTGGYYEQYF. In DNA, the CDR3 is TGTGCCAGCAGCTTGCGACCGACAGGGGGCTACTACGAGCAGTACTTC.

The chain is built from TRBV18 and TRBJ1-2; TRBD1 is a possible D gene (5 bases). The CDR3 is made up of 14 amino acids. Germline V gene sequence: CDR1 KGHSH, CDR2 LQKENI. With 3 bases removed from V and 6 bases from J, the gap between germline ends came to 14 bases. The CDR3 spells CASSPGGWSHGYTF. The DNA for the CDR3 is TGTGCCAGCTCACCGGGGGGTTGGTCTCATGGCTACACCTTC. Together with reference TRBV18 and TRBJ1-2, the CDR3 gives the full variable domain: NAGVMQNPRHLVRRRGQEARLRCSPMKGHSHVYWYRQLPEEGLKFMVYLQKENIIDESGMPKERFSAEFPKEGPSILRIQQVVRGDSAAYFCASSPGGWSHGYTFGSGTRLTVV.

The CDR3 loop is CASSAGTGALAYGYTF. CDR3 DNA sequence: TGTGCCAGCAGCGCCGGGACAGGGGCGCTAGCCTATGGCTACACCTTC. The chain couples TRBV5-4 to TRBJ1-2, with 10 bases lining up with TRBD1. This CDR3 contains 16 residues. With 4 bases clipped from V and 4 bases from J, the junction kept 10 bases outside the gene matches. In germline, CDR1 is SGHNT, CDR2 YYREEE (reference sequence).

This clone has a handful of counts. The gene calls are TRBV9 and TRBJ2-7, with a weak D call TRBD1 (6 bases). Trimming pared 3 bases from V and 0 bases from J, leaving 10 bases between. This CDR3 is 14 amino acids long. In germline, CDR1 is SGDLS, CDR2 YYNGEE. The CDR3 reads CASSADSYSYEQYF. In DNA, the CDR3 is TGTGCCAGCAGCGCGGACAGTTACTCCTACGAGCAGTACTTC.

The chain employs TRBV18 and TRBJ2-7; possibly TRBD2 for D (6 bases). CDR1 is KGHSH and CDR2 is LQKENI in the germline V gene. V was pared by 8 bases and J by 6 bases, with 23 bases between. CDR3 length equals 15 residues. CDR3 loop: CASHKEGRQSGEQYF. Written as DNA, the CDR3 is TGTGCCAGCCATAAGGAGGGGCGGCAATCGGGCGAGCAGTACTTC.

This clone was picked up one time. This rearrangement joins TRBV30 to TRBJ1-1, with D possibly matching TRBD1 (5 bases). The CDR3 length is 11 residues. CDR1 is GTSNPN, CDR2 SVGIG, per germline (reference sequence). V gave up 3 bases and J gave up 6 bases, with 8 bases separating them. The CDR3 loop is CAWRQGAEAFF. Here the CDR3 DNA reads TGTGCCTGGAGGCAGGGTGCTGAAGCTTTCTTT. The complete variable domain, with remaining parts taken from reference TRBV30 and TRBJ1-1, reads SQTIHQWPATLVQPVGSPLSLECTVEGTSNPNLYWYRQAAGRGLQLLFYSVGIGQISSEVPQNLSASRPQDRQFILSSKKLLLSDSGFYLCAWRQGAEAFFGQGTRLTVV.

This rearrangement joins TRBV27 to TRBJ2-1, with D possibly being TRBD1 (6 bases). The germline gives CDR1 MNHEY, CDR2 SMNVEV (reference sequence). The CDR3 spans 13 residues. V was shortened by 6 bases and J by 5 bases, with 11 bases between the two germline ends. CDR3 sequence (DNA): TGTGCCAGCAGGACCGGGACAAACAATGAGCAGTTCTTC. It is translated as CASRTGTNNEQFF.

This sequence joins TRBV5-1 and TRBJ2-3; TRBD2 matches at 10 bases. CDR3 size: 16 residues. Looked up from germline, CDR1 is SGHRS and CDR2 is YFSETQ. Trimming at V came to 4 bases and at J to 3 bases, leaving 8 bases not matched to a gene. In DNA, the CDR3 is TGCGCCAGCAGCCCATTGGTAGCGGGAGGAACAGATACGCAGTATTTT. It encodes CASSPLVAGGTDTQYF.

This sequence joins TRBV10-1 and TRBJ2-5; 7 bases match TRBD1. The V and J ends lost 5 bases and 0 bases, in that order; junction bases with no gene match: 3. CDR1 WNHNN and CDR2 SYGVQD come from the germline V gene (reference sequence). This CDR3 has 14 residues. The CDR3 DNA sequence: TGCGCCAGCAGTTCGGGACAGAACCAAGAGACCCAGTACTTC. Translation: CASSSGQNQETQYF.

J is TRBJ2-4 and V is TRBV7-8; TRBD2 matches at 7 bases. Trimming took 5 bases from V and 9 from J; bases not matched to a gene: 13. Germline V gene sequence: CDR1 SGHVS, CDR2 FQNEAQ. This CDR3 comprises 15 residues. This CDR3 reads CASSAGGLAAGIQYF. As DNA, the CDR3 is TGTGCCAGCAGCGCCGGCGGGCTAGCGGCAGGCATTCAGTACTTC.

The rearrangement joins TRBV7-9 to TRBJ2-7; 8 positions match TRBD1. The trim removed 6 bases at V and 4 bases at J, leaving 11 bases unmatched. Looked up from germline, CDR1 is SEHNR and CDR2 is FQNEAQ (reference sequence). CDR3 length equals 15 residues. The CDR3 loop reads CASSFDRGVNYEQYF. CDR3 nucleotide sequence: TGTGCCAGCAGTTTTGACAGGGGAGTTAATTACGAGCAGTACTTC.

CDR3 DNA sequence: TGTGCCAGCAGAGACAGGGGCGGTTGGACTTACGAGCAGTACTTC. Residues: CASRDRGGWTYEQYF. The rearrangement links TRBV2 to TRBJ2-7, with TRBD1 matching over 8 bases. Per the germline V gene, CDR1 is SNHLY and CDR2 is FYNNEI. The V segment lost 6 bases and the J segment 4 bases; nucleotides outside the gene matches: 11. This CDR3 spans 15 amino acids.

The chain couples TRBV5-4 to TRBJ1-1; D might be TRBD1 (5 bases). The V and J ends lost 0 bases and 6 bases respectively, with 12 bases between them. The CDR3 length is 14 residues. Germline CDR1 SGHNT, CDR2 YYREEE (reference sequence). Here the CDR3 reads CASSLEGSFAEAFF. CDR3 DNA sequence: TGTGCCAGCAGCTTGGAGGGGTCGTTCGCTGAAGCTTTCTTT.

V is TRBV6-5 and J is TRBJ2-7; the D is unclear. Germline V lookup: CDR1 MNHEY, CDR2 SVGAGI. This CDR3 has 14 residues. Trimming stripped 4 bases from V and 2 bases from J, with 12 bases between. The CDR3 DNA reads TGTGCCAGCAGTTCCGAGGAAAAAGCCTACGAGCAGTACTTC. The encoded protein is CASSSEEKAYEQYF.

The gene calls are TRBV27 and TRBJ2-3; D is perhaps TRBD2 (5 bases). The CDR3 totals 19 residues. Germline V lookup: CDR1 MNHEY, CDR2 SMNVEV (reference sequence). Trimming took 5 bases from V and 0 from J, leaving 24 bases between them. CDR3 region: CASSPLKGGFFTSTDTQYF. DNA for the CDR3: TGTGCCAGCAGTCCCTTAAAAGGCGGGTTCTTCACTAGCACAGATACGCAGTATTTT.

The chain employs TRBV5-4 and TRBJ2-7; TRBD2 might be the D (6 bases). CDR1 and CDR2 from the germline V gene are SGHNT and YYREEE (reference sequence). Trimming shortened V by 6 bases and J by 4 bases, and 14 bases separated the two germline ends. The CDR3 extends over 13 amino acids. The CDR3 nucleotides are TGTGCCAGCAATATGTGGGAGGCGTACGAGCAGTACTTC. This translates into CASNMWEAYEQYF.

Turning to this clone: The same CDR3 arises from other DNA sequences in this sample as well. This chain uses TRBV9 with TRBJ1-1; maybe TRBD1 (5 bases). The CDR3 covers 15 residues. V lost 0 bases and J lost 5, with 14 bases in between. Germline-derived CDR1 and CDR2 are SGDLS and YYNGEE. This CDR3 is CASSVEGRGGTEAFF. The CDR3 DNA sequence: TGTGCCAGCAGCGTAGAAGGGAGGGGAGGAACTGAAGCTTTCTTT.

A word on this clone: An end of the junction does not agree with germline; a read error may underlie this. V usage is TRBV30 and J usage is TRBJ2-5; the D call may be TRBD1 or TRBD2 (5 bases each). This CDR3 comprises 14 residues. Germline values: CDR1 GTSNPN, CDR2 SVGIG (reference sequence). The CDR3 region is CAGSWGSGQETQYF. The DNA for the CDR3 is TGTGCCGGGAGCTGGGGCAGTGGCCAAGAGACCCAGTACTTC.

The chain joins TRBV5-6 to TRBJ1-5, with D uncertain. The germline CDR1 and CDR2 sequences are SGHDT and YYEEEE. With 2 bases removed from V and 5 bases from J, the gap between germline ends came to 5 bases. This CDR3 contains 12 residues. The CDR3 DNA follows: TGTGCCAGCAGCTTTGTAGATCAGCCCCAGCATTTT. Protein product: CASSFVDQPQHF.

The V and J genes are TRBV29-1 and TRBJ2-4, with D tentatively TRBD1 (6 bases). The V end lost 7 bases, the J end lost 3 bases, and 19 bases lay between the germline ends. Germline loops: CDR1 SQVTM, CDR2 ANQGSEA. The CDR3 covers 15 residues. Written as DNA, the CDR3 is TGCAGCGCAACTTGGGGGCAATTGGGCAAAAACATTCAGTACTTC. The encoded protein is CSATWGQLGKNIQYF.

J is TRBJ1-1 and V is TRBV11-2; D possibly corresponds to TRBD1 (6 bases). This CDR3 comprises 18 residues. The V end was cut by 10 bases, the J end by 0 bases, with 27 bases between. CDR1 is SGHAT and CDR2 is FQNNGV in the germline V gene. CDR3 amino acids: CATGQVGRDIDLNTEAFF. CDR3 bases: TGTGCCACCGGCCAGGTTGGAAGGGACATAGATCTGAACACTGAAGCTTTCTTT.

The V gene is TRBV13, the J gene TRBJ2-7; 8 nucleotides align to TRBD2. Per germline, CDR1 PRHDT and CDR2 FYEKMQ (reference sequence). V shed 5 bases, J shed 7 bases, and the junction held 13 bases outside the gene matches. The CDR3 is made up of 15 amino acids. CDR3 residues: CASSAAKRERWEQYF. The CDR3 bases are TGTGCCAGCAGCGCCGCCAAGCGGGAGAGGTGGGAGCAGTACTTC.

This rearrangement joins TRBV19 to TRBJ2-3; D perhaps matches TRBD1 (6 bases). Deletions cut 10 bases from V and 2 bases from J, with 13 bases between. This CDR3 is 13 amino acids long. In germline, CDR1 is LNHDA, CDR2 SQIVND (reference sequence). The CDR3 loop is CAIGTTITDTQYF. The CDR3 DNA reads as TGTGCCATCGGGACAACGATCACAGATACGCAGTATTTT.

The count of this clone is one. The CDR3 sequence: CASRRSGGPQETQYF. CDR3 nucleotides: TGTGCCAGCAGGAGGAGCGGGGGGCCCCAAGAGACCCAGTACTTC. This sequence joins TRBV27 and TRBJ2-5, with 9 bases aligning to TRBD2. Germline CDR1 is MNHEY and CDR2 is SMNVEV (reference sequence). The CDR3 runs to 15 residues. The V segment lost 6 bases and the J segment 1 base; nucleotides outside the gene matches: 6.

This rearrangement joins TRBV16 to TRBJ1-2; no clear D. V lost 0 bases and J lost 6, with 8 bases in between. Germline V gene sequence: CDR1 KGHSY, CDR2 FQNENV. This CDR3 is built from 13 residues. CDR3 loop: CASSQSSANGYTF. The CDR3 coding sequence is TGTGCCAGCAGCCAATCGTCAGCGAATGGCTACACCTTC.

The chain couples TRBV7-2 to TRBJ2-7; 8 bases are a match to TRBD2. The junction had 9 bases not matched to a gene; V was cut back by 1 base and J by 7 bases. This CDR3 has 15 amino acids. In germline, CDR1 is SGHTA, CDR2 FQGNSA. CDR3 region: CASSLVPAGAGEQYF. DNA of the CDR3: TGTGCCAGCAGCTTAGTTCCAGCGGGAGCGGGTGAGCAGTACTTC.

This chain joins TRBV6-5 and TRBJ2-1; 9 bases line up with TRBD1. Unmatched junction bases numbered 4, after V lost 4 bases and J lost 3 bases. The germline V gene encodes CDR1 MNHEY and CDR2 SVGAGI. CDR3 length equals 15 residues. CDR3 protein: CASSSTGGNYNEQFF. The CDR3 nucleotides are TGTGCCAGCAGTTCCACAGGGGGCAACTACAATGAGCAGTTCTTC.

The chain couples TRBV29-1 to TRBJ1-1; D unclear. Germline CDR1 reads SQVTM; CDR2 reads ANQGSEA. The CDR3 spans 11 residues. V lost 7 bases, J lost 10 bases, and 16 bases lay in between. CDR3 nucleotide sequence: TGCAGCGGGGAGGCATGGGAAGGAGCTTTCTTT. This encodes CSGEAWEGAFF.

The chain recombines TRBV30 with TRBJ2-1, with TRBD2 matching over 14 bases. V gave up 2 bases and J gave up 4 bases; unmatched junction bases: 7. The germline V gene encodes CDR1 GTSNPN and CDR2 SVGIG (reference sequence). This CDR3 is built from 17 residues. This chain's CDR3 is CAWSPTGTSGGYNEQFF. CDR3 sequence (DNA): TGTGCCTGGAGTCCAACCGGGACTAGCGGGGGTTACAATGAGCAGTTCTTC.

The sample holds a few counts of this clone. The chain carries TRBV6-5 and TRBJ1-2; TRBD1 matches 7 bases. The CDR3 length is 13 residues. The J segment lost 2 bases and the V segment lost 7 bases, leaving 4 bases of the junction unmatched. Germline CDR1 is MNHEY and CDR2 is SVGAGI. CDR3 DNA sequence: TGTGCCAGCACCTGGGGACAGAACTATGGCTACACCTTC. Translating gives CASTWGQNYGYTF.

The rearrangement uses TRBV6-1 and TRBJ2-1, with a possible D match to TRBD2 (6 bases). Germline V lookup: CDR1 MNHNS, CDR2 SASEGT. This CDR3 contains 15 residues. V was clipped by 2 bases and J by 1 base, with 9 bases between them. The CDR3 is CASSEYGGSYNEQFF. CDR3 DNA sequence: TGTGCCAGCAGTGAATATGGGGGGTCCTACAATGAGCAGTTCTTC.